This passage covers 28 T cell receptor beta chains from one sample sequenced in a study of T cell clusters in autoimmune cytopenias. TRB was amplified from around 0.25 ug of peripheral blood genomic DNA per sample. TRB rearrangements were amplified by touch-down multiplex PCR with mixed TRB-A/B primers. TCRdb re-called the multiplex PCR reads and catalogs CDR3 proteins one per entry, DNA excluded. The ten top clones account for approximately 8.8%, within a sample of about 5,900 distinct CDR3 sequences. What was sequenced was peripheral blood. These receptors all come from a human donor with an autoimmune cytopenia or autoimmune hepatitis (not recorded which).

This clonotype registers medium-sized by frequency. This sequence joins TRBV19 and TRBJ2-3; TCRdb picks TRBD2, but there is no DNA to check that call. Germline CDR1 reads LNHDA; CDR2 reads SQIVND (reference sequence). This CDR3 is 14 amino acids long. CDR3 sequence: CASSVTSGRDTQYF. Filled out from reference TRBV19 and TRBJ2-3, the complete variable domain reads DGGITQSPKYLFRKEGQNVTLSCEQNLNHDAMYWYRQDPGQGLRLIYYSQIVNDFQKGDIAEGYSVSREKKESFPLTVTSAQKNPTAFYLCASSVTSGRDTQYFGPGTRLTVL.

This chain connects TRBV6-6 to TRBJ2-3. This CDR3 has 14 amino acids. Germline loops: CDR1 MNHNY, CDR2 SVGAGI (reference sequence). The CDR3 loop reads CASKMTLSTDTQYF.

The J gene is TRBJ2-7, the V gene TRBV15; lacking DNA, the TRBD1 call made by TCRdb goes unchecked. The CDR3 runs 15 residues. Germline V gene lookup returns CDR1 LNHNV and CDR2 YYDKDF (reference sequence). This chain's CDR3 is CATSSSPEQNYEQYF.

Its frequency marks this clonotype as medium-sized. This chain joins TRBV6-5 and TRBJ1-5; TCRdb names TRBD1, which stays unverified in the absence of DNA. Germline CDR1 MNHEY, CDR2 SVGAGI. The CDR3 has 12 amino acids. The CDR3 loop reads CASGGGKEPQHF.

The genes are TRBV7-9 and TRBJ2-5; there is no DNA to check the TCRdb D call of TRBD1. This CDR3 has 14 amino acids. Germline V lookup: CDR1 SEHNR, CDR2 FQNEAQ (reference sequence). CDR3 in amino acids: CASSLGTGEETQYF.

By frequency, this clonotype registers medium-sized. CDR3 sequence: CASSSQETQYF. The chain joins TRBV6-5 to TRBJ2-5. The V gene's germline CDR1 is MNHEY and CDR2 SVGAGI. This CDR3 has 11 residues.

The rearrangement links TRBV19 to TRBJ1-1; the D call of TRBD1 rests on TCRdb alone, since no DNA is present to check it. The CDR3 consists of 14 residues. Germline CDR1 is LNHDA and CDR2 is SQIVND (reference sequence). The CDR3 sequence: CAALSGGMGTEAFF.

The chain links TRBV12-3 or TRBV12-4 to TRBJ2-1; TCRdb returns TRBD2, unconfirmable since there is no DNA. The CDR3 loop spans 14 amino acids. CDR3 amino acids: CASSPLTSRNEQFF.

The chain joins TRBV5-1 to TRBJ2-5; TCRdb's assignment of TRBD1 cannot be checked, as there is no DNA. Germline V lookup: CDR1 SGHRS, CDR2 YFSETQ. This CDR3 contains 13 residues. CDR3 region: CASSQGVSETQYF.

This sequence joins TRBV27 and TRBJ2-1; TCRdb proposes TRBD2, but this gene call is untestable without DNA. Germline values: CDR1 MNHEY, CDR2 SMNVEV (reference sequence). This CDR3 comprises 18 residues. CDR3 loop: CASSEDPWTSGEQSEQFF.

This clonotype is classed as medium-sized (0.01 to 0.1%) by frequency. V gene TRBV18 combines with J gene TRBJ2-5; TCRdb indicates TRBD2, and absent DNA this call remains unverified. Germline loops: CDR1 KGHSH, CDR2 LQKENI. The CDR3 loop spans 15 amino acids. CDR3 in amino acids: CASSPDLSPSETQYF.

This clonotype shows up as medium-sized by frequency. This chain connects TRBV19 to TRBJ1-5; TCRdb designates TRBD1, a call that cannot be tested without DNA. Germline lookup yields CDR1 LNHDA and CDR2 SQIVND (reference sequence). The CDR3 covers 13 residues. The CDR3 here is CASSWGSNQPQHF. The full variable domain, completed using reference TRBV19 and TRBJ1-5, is DGGITQSPKYLFRKEGQNVTLSCEQNLNHDAMYWYRQDPGQGLRLIYYSQIVNDFQKGDIAEGYSVSREKKESFPLTVTSAQKNPTAFYLCASSWGSNQPQHFGDGTRLSIL.

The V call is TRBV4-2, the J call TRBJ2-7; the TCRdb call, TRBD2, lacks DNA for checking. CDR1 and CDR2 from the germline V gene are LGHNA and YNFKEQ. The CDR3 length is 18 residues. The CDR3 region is CASSQDYGAGVRSYEQYF.

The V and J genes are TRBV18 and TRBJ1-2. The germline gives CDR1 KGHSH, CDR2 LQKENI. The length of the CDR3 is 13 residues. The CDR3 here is CASSPDGNYGYTF.

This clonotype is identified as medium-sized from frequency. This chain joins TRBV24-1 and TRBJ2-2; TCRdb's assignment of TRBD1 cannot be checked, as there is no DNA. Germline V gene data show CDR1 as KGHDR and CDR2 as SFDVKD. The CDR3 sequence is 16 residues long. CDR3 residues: CATSARGTANTGELFF.

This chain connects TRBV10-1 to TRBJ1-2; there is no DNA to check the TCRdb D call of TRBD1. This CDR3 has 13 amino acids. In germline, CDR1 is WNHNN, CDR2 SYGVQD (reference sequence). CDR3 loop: CASSDRFSYGYTF.

The CDR3 spells CASRWTGEGYGYTF. The V and J genes are TRBV5-6 and TRBJ1-2; TCRdb gives TRBD1 as the D gene, but with no DNA this cannot be confirmed. Germline V CDR1 and CDR2: SGHDT, YYEEEE. This CDR3 contains 14 residues.

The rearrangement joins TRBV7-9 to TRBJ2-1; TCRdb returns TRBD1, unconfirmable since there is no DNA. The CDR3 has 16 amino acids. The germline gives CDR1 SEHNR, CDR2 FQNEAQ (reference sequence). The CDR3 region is CASSSEFTGNHNEQFF.

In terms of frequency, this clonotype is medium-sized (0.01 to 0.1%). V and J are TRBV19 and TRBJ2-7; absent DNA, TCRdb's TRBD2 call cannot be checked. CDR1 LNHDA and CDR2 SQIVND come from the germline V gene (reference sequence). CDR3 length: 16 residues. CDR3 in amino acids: CASRLRLAGGSYEQYF.

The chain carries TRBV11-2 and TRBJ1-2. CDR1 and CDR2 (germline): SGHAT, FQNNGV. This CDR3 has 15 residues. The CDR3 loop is CASSPDPGSNYGYTF.

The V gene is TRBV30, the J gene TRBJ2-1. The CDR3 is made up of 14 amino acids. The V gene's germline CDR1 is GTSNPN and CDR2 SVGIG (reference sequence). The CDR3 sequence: CAWRIVGSYNEQFF.

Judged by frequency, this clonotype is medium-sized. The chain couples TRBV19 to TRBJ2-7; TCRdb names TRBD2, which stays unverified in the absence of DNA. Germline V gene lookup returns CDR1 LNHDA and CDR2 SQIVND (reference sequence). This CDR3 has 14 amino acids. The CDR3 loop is CASSPSSEGYEQYF. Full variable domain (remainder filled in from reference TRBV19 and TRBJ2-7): DGGITQSPKYLFRKEGQNVTLSCEQNLNHDAMYWYRQDPGQGLRLIYYSQIVNDFQKGDIAEGYSVSREKKESFPLTVTSAQKNPTAFYLCASSPSSEGYEQYFGPGTRLTVT.

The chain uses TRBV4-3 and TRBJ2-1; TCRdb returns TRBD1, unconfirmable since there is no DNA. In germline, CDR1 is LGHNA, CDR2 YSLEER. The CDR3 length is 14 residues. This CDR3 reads CASSPLNRVHEQFF.

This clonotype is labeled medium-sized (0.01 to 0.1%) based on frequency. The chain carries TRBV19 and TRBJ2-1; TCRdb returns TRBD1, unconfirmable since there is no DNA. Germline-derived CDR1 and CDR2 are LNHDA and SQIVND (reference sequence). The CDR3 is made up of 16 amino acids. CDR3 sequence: CASSIARGGIRNEQFF.

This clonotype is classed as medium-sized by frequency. CDR3 loop: CASRGMGTDTQYF. V usage is TRBV19 and J usage is TRBJ2-3. Germline CDR1 reads LNHDA; CDR2 reads SQIVND (reference sequence). The CDR3 extends over 13 amino acids.

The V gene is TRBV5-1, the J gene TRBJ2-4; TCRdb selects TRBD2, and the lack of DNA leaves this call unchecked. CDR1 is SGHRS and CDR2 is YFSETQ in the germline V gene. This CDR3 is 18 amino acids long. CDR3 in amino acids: CASSNRYGTAIAKNIQYF. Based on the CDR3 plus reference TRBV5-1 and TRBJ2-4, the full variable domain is KAGVTQTPRYLIKTRGQQVTLSCSPISGHRSVSWYQQTPGQGLQFLFEYFSETQRNKGNFPGRFSGRQFSNSRSEMNVSTLELGDSALYLCASSNRYGTAIAKNIQYFGAGTRLSVL.

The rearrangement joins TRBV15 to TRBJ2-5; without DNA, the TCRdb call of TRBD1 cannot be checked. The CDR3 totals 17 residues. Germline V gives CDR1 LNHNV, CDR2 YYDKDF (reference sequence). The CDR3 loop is CATSSLPGDPYQETQYF.

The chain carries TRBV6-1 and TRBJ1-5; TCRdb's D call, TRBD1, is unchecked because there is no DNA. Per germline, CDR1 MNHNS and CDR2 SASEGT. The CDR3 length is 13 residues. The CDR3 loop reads CASSGGQSKPQHF.